The 3 T cell receptor beta chains listed next were all sequenced from one sample in a study of control samples from healthy donors and cancer patients. Using immunoSEQ multiplex PCR, the repertoire was profiled, and TCRdb retains in-frame clones only, with some absent. The sample lists roughly 120,000 clones; 90% were seen once. Sequencing used blood. These receptors all stem from a human donor in good health. The donor label of this sample is uncertain.

The rearrangement uses TRBV11-2 and TRBJ2-7; 7 bases map to TRBD2. The CDR3 loop spans 16 amino acids. Per the germline V gene, CDR1 is SGHAT and CDR2 is FQNNGV. Trimming at V came to 2 bases and at J to 6 bases, leaving 13 bases not matched to a gene. CDR3 residues: CASSLKRGELATEQYF. CDR3 sequence (DNA): TGTGCCAGCAGCTTAAAGCGAGGGGAACTAGCGACCGAGCAGTACTTC.

The chain combines TRBV18 with TRBJ2-1; D remains unclear. Germline V gene lookup returns CDR1 KGHSH and CDR2 LQKENI. The CDR3 is made up of 13 amino acids. Trimming took 4 bases from V and 5 from J, leaving 9 bases between them. CDR3 sequence reads: CASSRQGNNEQFF. The CDR3, as DNA: TGTGCCAGCTCACGCCAAGGTAACAATGAGCAGTTCTTC. Full variable domain (outside the CDR3, taken from reference TRBV18 and TRBJ2-1): NAGVMQNPRHLVRRRGQEARLRCSPMKGHSHVYWYRQLPEEGLKFMVYLQKENIIDESGMPKERFSAEFPKEGPSILRIQQVVRGDSAAYFCASSRQGNNEQFFGPGTRLTVL.

The genes are TRBV6-4 and TRBJ1-1; no clear D. The CDR3 runs 13 residues. Germline CDR1 reads MRHNA; CDR2 reads SNTAGT. Trimming stripped 5 bases from V and 1 base from J, with 8 bases between. In nucleotides, the CDR3 is TGTGCCAGCAGTCCAGCGGCGAACACTGAAGCTTTCTTT. This sequence encodes CASSPAANTEAFF.